The 25 T cell receptor beta chains given below trace back to one sample, sequenced in a study of CD8+CD57+ T cells in acquired aplastic anemia. Patients included in sequencing had previously demonstrated CD8+CD57+ cell expansion by flow cytometry. Profiling that covered TCR beta VDJ and CDR3 relied on genomic DNA as its template. One entry per CDR3 protein results from TCRdb running MiXCR on the reads. The sample yields about 98,000 distinct CDR3 sequences, 55% to 80% seen once. The sample taken for sequencing was sorted CD4+, CD8+, or CD8+CD57+ T cells (not recorded which) from PBMCs. These receptor sequences come from a human donor with aplastic anemia.

The chain combines TRBV20-1 with TRBJ1-3, with TRBD1 as a possible D gene (6 bases). Trimming took off 5 bases at V and 4 bases at J, with 12 bases between the two ends. The CDR3 spans 13 residues. Per germline, CDR1 DFQATT and CDR2 SNEGSKA (reference sequence). The CDR3 protein is CSAPGQSGNTIYF. The CDR3 nucleotides are TGCAGTGCTCCGGGACAATCCGGAAACACCATATATTTT.

This clonotype was counted a single time. V usage is TRBV24-1 and J usage is TRBJ2-2, with 8 bases identical to TRBD1. The CDR3 is 12 residues long. Germline V gene data show CDR1 as KGHDR and CDR2 as SFDVKD. Trimming took 7 bases from V and 14 from J; bases not matched to a gene: 8. The CDR3 bases are TGTGCCACCAGGGAATCAGGGGGCAGACTGTTTTTT. Translation: CATRESGGRLFF.

The rearrangement uses TRBV19 and TRBJ1-1, with D uncertain. Trimming shortened V by 2 bases and J by 4 bases, and 5 bases separated the two germline ends. Germline assignment: CDR1 LNHDA and CDR2 SQIVND (reference sequence). This CDR3 has 12 residues. DNA for the CDR3: TGTGCCAGTAGTATACCCTCCACTGAAGCTTTCTTT. It codes for CASSIPSTEAFF.

The chain recombines TRBV2 with TRBJ2-1, with D hard to call. The assigned J gene may be wrong: the sequence end matches TRBJ2-5 better. The CDR3 is 13 residues long. Germline CDR1 reads SNHLY; CDR2 reads FYNNEI. CDR3 loop: CASTRHGQETQYF. In DNA form, the CDR3 reads TGTGCCAGCACTCGACACGGCCAAGAGACCCAGTACTTC.

This clonotype appeared a single time. The rearrangement links TRBV29-1 to TRBJ2-5, with D maybe TRBD1 (7 bases). Trimming stripped 4 bases from V and 2 bases from J, with 14 bases between. This CDR3 has 14 amino acids. The germline V gene has CDR1 SQVTM and CDR2 ANQGSEA. CDR3 sequence: CSVGGRGEQETQYF. In DNA form, the CDR3 reads TGCAGCGTTGGGGGCAGGGGGGAGCAAGAGACCCAGTACTTC.

The CDR3 here is CASREGANVLTF. The CDR3 nucleotides are TGTGCCAGCAGGGAGGGGGCCAACGTCCTGACTTTC. The genes are TRBV7-8 and TRBJ2-6; no reliable D call. Germline V gene sequence: CDR1 SGHVS, CDR2 FQNEAQ. The CDR3 is made up of 12 amino acids. Between the trimmed V and J ends, which lost 6 bases and 4 bases, there was a span of 4 bases.

The rearrangement joins TRBV24-1 to TRBJ2-1; 8 bases match TRBD2. This CDR3 has 15 residues. The germline V gene has CDR1 KGHDR and CDR2 SFDVKD. V shed 5 bases and J 2 bases; nucleotides not matched to a gene: 4. CDR3 residues: CATSGGAGAYNEQFF. Written as DNA, the CDR3 is TGTGCCACCAGTGGCGGAGCGGGGGCCTACAATGAGCAGTTCTTC.

The V call is TRBV15, the J call TRBJ2-3; no reliable D call. This CDR3 region has 14 residues. Germline-derived CDR1 and CDR2 are LNHNV and YYDKDF (reference sequence). Trimming took 1 base from V and 7 from J, leaving 12 bases between them. This chain's CDR3 is CATSRGSTMNTQYF. The CDR3 nucleotides read TGTGCCACCAGCAGAGGATCCACGATGAATACGCAGTATTTT.

The V and J genes are TRBV12-3 or TRBV12-4 and TRBJ2-1, with no clear D. The CDR3 covers 12 residues. The ends were cut back, 6 bases at V and 7 bases at J, with 10 bases in the middle. The CDR3 is CASSSDNNEQFF. The DNA for the CDR3 is TGTGCCAGCAGCTCAGACAATAATGAGCAGTTCTTC.

The chain joins TRBV10-2 to TRBJ1-6, with no clear D. Germline lookup yields CDR1 WSHSY and CDR2 SAAADI. The CDR3 has 14 residues. V lost 8 bases and J 6 bases, leaving 14 bases between the germline ends. The DNA for the CDR3 is TGCGCCAGCCGAACAACAGCGAGTAATTCACCCCTCCACTTT. This sequence encodes CASRTTASNSPLHF.

For this clonotype: The junction does not match germline at one end; this may be a read error. V is TRBV19 and J is TRBJ2-1, with D perhaps TRBD2 (8 bases). Germline loops: CDR1 LNHDA, CDR2 SQIVND (reference sequence). CDR3 length equals 16 residues. The CDR3 region is CASTPRGREAYNERFF. CDR3 sequence (DNA): TGTGCCAGTACACCGAGGGGGCGGGAGGCGTACAATGAGCGGTTCTTC. Using reference TRBV19 and TRBJ2-1 for the parts outside the CDR3, the full variable domain is DGGITQSPKYLFRKEGQNVTLSCEQNLNHDAMYWYRQDPGQGLRLIYYSQIVNDFQKGDIAEGYSVSREKKESFPLTVTSAQKNPTAFYLCASTPRGREAYNERFFGPGTRLTVL.

V usage is TRBV20-1 and J usage is TRBJ2-7; 10 bases align to TRBD1. J lost 1 base, V lost 4 bases, and 4 bases had no gene match. CDR1 DFQATT and CDR2 SNEGSKA come from the germline V gene (reference sequence). This CDR3 is built from 14 residues. The CDR3 reads CSATRGQGSYEQYF. Written as DNA, the CDR3 is TGCAGTGCTACTAGGGGACAGGGGTCCTACGAGCAGTACTTC.

The chain employs TRBV9 and TRBJ2-5; 11 bases are a match to TRBD2. The V segment lost 4 bases and the J segment 0 bases; nucleotides outside the gene matches: 8. In germline, CDR1 is SGDLS, CDR2 YYNGEE. The CDR3 runs to 17 residues. Here the CDR3 reads CASSQRLAGGHQETQYF. The CDR3 nucleotides are TGTGCCAGCAGCCAACGTCTAGCGGGGGGCCACCAAGAGACCCAGTACTTC.

The chain has TRBV20-1 and TRBJ1-2; 7 bases agree with TRBD1. Germline V lookup: CDR1 DFQATT, CDR2 SNEGSKA (reference sequence). CDR3 length: 14 amino acids. V lost 6 bases to trimming and J lost 0 bases; unmatched junction nucleotides: 7. CDR3 DNA: TGCAGTGCCCAGCGACAGGGACCTAACTATGGCTACACCTTC. Protein product: CSAQRQGPNYGYTF.

This sequence joins TRBV19 and TRBJ1-5, with D perhaps TRBD1 (6 bases). V was shortened by 7 bases and J by 4 bases, with 14 bases between the two germline ends. CDR3 length equals 14 residues. Germline V gene sequence: CDR1 LNHDA, CDR2 SQIVND (reference sequence). CDR3 DNA sequence: TGTGCCAGTACCCCGACAGGACGAAATCAGCCCCAGCATTTT. This sequence encodes CASTPTGRNQPQHF. The entire variable domain, with the rest obtained from reference TRBV19 and TRBJ1-5, is as follows: DGGITQSPKYLFRKEGQNVTLSCEQNLNHDAMYWYRQDPGQGLRLIYYSQIVNDFQKGDIAEGYSVSREKKESFPLTVTSAQKNPTAFYLCASTPTGRNQPQHFGDGTRLSIL.

The chain joins TRBV3-1 to TRBJ1-1, with D perhaps matching TRBD1 (5 bases). Germline CDR1 is LGHDT and CDR2 is YNNKEL (reference sequence). The V and J ends lost 1 base and 6 bases respectively, with 12 bases between them. This CDR3 is built from 14 residues. The CDR3: CASSQGGVESEAFF. The CDR3 nucleotides read TGTGCCAGCAGCCAAGGGGGGGTTGAGTCTGAAGCTTTCTTT.

The chain combines TRBV24-1 with TRBJ1-5, with a possible D match to TRBD1 (5 bases). The CDR3 is made up of 15 amino acids. From germline, CDR1 is KGHDR and CDR2 SFDVKD. The V gene lost 3 bases and the J gene lost 5 bases, with 13 bases spanning the gap. CDR3 residues: CATSDRHGGDQPQHF. In nucleotides, the CDR3 is TGTGCCACCAGTGATCGCCACGGGGGGGATCAGCCCCAGCATTTT.

V usage is TRBV2 and J usage is TRBJ2-5; a weak D match, TRBD1 (6 bases). V was trimmed by 6 bases and J by 2 bases, leaving 13 bases between them. Germline V gives CDR1 SNHLY, CDR2 FYNNEI. The CDR3 has 14 residues. CDR3 in DNA: TGTGCCAGCAGGTACAGGGATGGGCAAGAGACCCAGTACTTC. This gives the protein CASRYRDGQETQYF. Complete variable domain (other parts from reference TRBV2 and TRBJ2-5): EPEVTQTPSHQVTQMGQEVILRCVPISNHLYFYWYRQILGQKVEFLVSFYNNEISEKSEIFDDQFSVERPDGSNFTLKIRSTKLEDSAMYFCASRYRDGQETQYFGPGTRLLVL.

This chain links TRBV2 with TRBJ2-1; 8 positions match TRBD1. The ends lost 4 bases at V and 1 base at J; junction bases unmatched: 0. The length of the CDR3 is 14 residues. Germline assignment: CDR1 SNHLY and CDR2 FYNNEI. In DNA form, the CDR3 reads TGTGCCAGCAGTGGGGACAGGTCCTACAATGAGCAGTTCTTC. Protein: CASSGDRSYNEQFF.

This chain joins TRBV19 and TRBJ2-2; the D gene could be TRBD1 or TRBD2 (5 bases each). Germline CDR1 and CDR2: LNHDA and SQIVND (reference sequence). The CDR3 spans 13 residues. V was shortened by 3 bases and J by 7 bases, with 9 bases between the two germline ends. The CDR3 DNA follows: TGTGCCAGTAGTATCGAGGGGATCGGGGAGCTGTTTTTT. Translating gives CASSIEGIGELFF.

This chain links TRBV24-1 with TRBJ2-1; TRBD1 matches 7 bases. The CDR3 totals 13 residues. Unmatched junction bases numbered 7, after V lost 6 bases and J lost 9 bases. CDR1 is KGHDR and CDR2 is SFDVKD in the germline V gene. This chain's CDR3 is CATSRQGTAEQFF. The DNA of the CDR3 is TGTGCCACCAGTCGTCAGGGGACAGCTGAGCAGTTCTTC.

V and J are TRBV5-1 and TRBJ2-3, with D possibly matching TRBD2 (6 bases). The CDR3 extends over 15 amino acids. The germline V gene has CDR1 SGHRS and CDR2 YFSETQ. V lost 1 base and J 2 bases, leaving 11 bases between the germline ends. CDR3 residues: CASSLPRDFTDTQYF. For the CDR3, the DNA is TGCGCCAGCAGCTTGCCCCGGGACTTCACAGATACGCAGTATTTT. Together with reference TRBV5-1 and TRBJ2-3, the CDR3 gives the full variable domain: KAGVTQTPRYLIKTRGQQVTLSCSPISGHRSVSWYQQTPGQGLQFLFEYFSETQRNKGNFPGRFSGRQFSNSRSEMNVSTLELGDSALYLCASSLPRDFTDTQYFGPGTRLTVL.

There are a few counts of this clonotype. The junction departs from the called germline gene at one end, perhaps through a read error. This chain connects TRBV29-1 to TRBJ1-3, with D unresolved. Germline CDR1 reads SQVTM; CDR2 reads ANQGSEA. There are 13 residues in the CDR3. The CDR3 DNA follows: TGCAGCGTTGAGAAGGGTACTGGAAATACCATATATTTT. The encoded protein is CSVEKGTGNTIYF.

The chain carries TRBV2 and TRBJ2-1, with D perhaps TRBD1 (5 bases). Looked up from germline, CDR1 is SNHLY and CDR2 is FYNNEI. The CDR3 has 14 amino acids. The germline V and J ends were trimmed by 7 bases and 5 bases, with 15 bases remaining between them. The CDR3 spells CASTVQGWHNEQFF. CDR3 nucleotide sequence: TGTGCCAGCACCGTTCAGGGTTGGCACAATGAGCAGTTCTTC.

This chain links TRBV6-5 with TRBJ2-5, with D hard to call. The CDR3 runs to 12 residues. Germline V CDR1 and CDR2: MNHEY, SVGAGI. The ends were cut back, 7 bases at V and 4 bases at J, with 10 bases in the middle. The CDR3 sequence: CASKGPGETQYF. CDR3 DNA sequence: TGTGCCAGCAAGGGCCCGGGAGAGACCCAGTACTTC.